The 2 T cell receptor beta chains presented below share a single source sample, sequenced in a study of T-cell reconstitution after alpha-beta-depleted transplantation in children. Unique molecular identifiers featured in how the TCRbeta library was prepared. TCRdb processed the PCR reads anew with MiXCR; each CDR3 protein has one entry. The sample shows about 420,000 distinct CDR3 sequences, roughly 16% of them seen only once. Sample: PBMCs, mostly from graft donor cells, taken 360 days after TCRalphabeta/CD19-depleted stem cell transplant. The source is a boy under two years old who had a stem cell transplant for Wiskott-Aldrich syndrome, so the T cells may come from the graft donor.

This clonotype occurred many times. The rearrangement uses TRBV12-3 or TRBV12-4 and TRBJ2-7; 9 bases are shared with TRBD1. The CDR3 extends over 13 amino acids. The V and J ends lost 8 bases and 0 bases, in that order; junction bases with no gene match: 2. Written as DNA, the CDR3 is TGTGCCAGCGGGACAGGGAGCTCCTACGAGCAGTACTTC. Residues: CASGTGSSYEQYF.

This clonotype was detected ten times or more. The rearrangement joins TRBV6-2 or TRBV6-3 to TRBJ2-1; D tentatively reads TRBD1 or TRBD2 (6 bases each). The CDR3 spans 12 residues. Germline CDR1 reads MNHEY; CDR2 reads SVGEGT. V was cut by 6 bases and J by 10 bases, with 13 bases left in between. The CDR3 DNA reads TGTGCCAGCAGCCCAAGGGGGGCAGAGCAGTTCTTC. Translation: CASSPRGAEQFF.